The rows below give T cell receptor beta chains drawn from one sample of a study of tumor-infiltrating lymphocytes in primary liver carcinoma. TCRdb independently ran MiXCR on the multiplex PCR reads; one entry per CDR3 protein. This table holds about 100,000 distinct CDR3 sequences, 55% to 80% found once. The sequencing sample was made of liver tumor tissue from sampling region 2. Receptors originate from a woman aged 55-70 years with primary liver carcinoma and hepatitis B virus infection. The conserved cysteine and the conserved F or W are not part of the CDR3 here. D genes are given only for firm matches.

NA,TRBJ1-1,TRBV29-1,SVRVDSEAF
NA,TRBJ2-5,TRBV12-3/TRBV12-4,ASRTYPGSEETQY
NA,TRBJ2-7,TRBV2,ASSDDQKREQY
NA,TRBJ1-1,TRBV19,ASTPVTESTEAF
NA,TRBJ1-4,TRBV7-8,ASSLGGKLF
TRBD1,TRBJ2-7,TRBV27,ASSFGTGSYEQY
NA,TRBJ2-4,TRBV7-8,ASSAKNIQY
NA,TRBJ2-4,TRBV11-2,ACSLDGWECDIQY
NA,TRBJ2-7,TRBV19,ASSSEGATYEQY
TRBD2,TRBJ2-3,TRBV28,ASSLAASGSTDTQY
NA,TRBJ2-2,TRBV6-1,ANSEGDLYTGELF
NA,TRBJ1-5,TRBV11-2,ASSVWVGGDQPQH
TRBD2,TRBJ2-5,TRBV11-2,TSNYSRDSGRETQY
NA,TRBJ2-1,TRBV20-1,SPQGGTRGNEQF
TRBD2,TRBJ2-5,TRBV28,ASIKAGTSGIETQY
NA,TRBJ2-1,TRBV12-3/TRBV12-4,ASSYEGFVEQF
NA,TRBJ2-3,TRBV6-4,ASSERELSGTQY
NA,TRBJ1-5,TRBV7-8,ASSLLAGDEPQH
TRBD1,TRBJ1-5,TRBV6-1,SWGQHSNQPQH
TRBD2,TRBJ2-7,TRBV10-3,AISTKSGLAGNERY
TRBD1,TRBJ2-2,TRBV6-5,ASTPTGRNTGELF
TRBD2,TRBJ2-1,TRBV20-1,SASPGTSGKLGYNEQF
NA,TRBJ2-7,TRBV11-2,ASSLVLPYEQY
TRBD1,TRBJ1-6,TRBV4-2,ASTPWDRGVSPLH
TRBD2,TRBJ2-1,TRBV29-1,SVADTTSELYNEQL
NA,TRBJ1-2,TRBV11-2,GSLGTPEGFYGYT
NA,TRBJ2-7,TRBV29-1,NVEDKSREQY
NA,TRBJ2-7,TRBV29-1,SVGIAVSRNEQY
NA,TRBJ2-1,TRBV20-1,SARDVFSSYNEQF
NA,TRBJ2-3,TRBV30,AWKPPLVMQY
NA,TRBJ2-5,TRBV5-1,ARSLQGQTQY
NA,TRBJ2-1,TRBV21-1,ASSKVQMAYNEQF
NA,TRBJ2-5,TRBV6-5,TSRKGGEGIQY
TRBD1,TRBJ2-6,TRBV11-1,ASSPPTGSSWVNVLT
TRBD2,TRBJ2-2,TRBV12-3/TRBV12-4,ASSSSGRGTGELF
NA,TRBJ2-7,TRBV28,ASSRRDGRSYEQY
TRBD1,TRBJ1-1,TRBV29-1,SPIPGQGIYTEAF
NA,TRBJ2-3,TRBV11-2,ASSPTGAQTYTQY
NA,TRBJ2-5,TRBV7-8,ASSLGFAVEETQY
NA,TRBJ1-1,TRBV28,ASRIYTEAF
TRBD2,TRBJ2-7,TRBV28,ANKSGSYEQY
NA,TRBJ1-2,TRBV6-5,ASSHPYTGYT
TRBD2,TRBJ2-1,TRBV11-2,ASSRTSRAEQF
NA,TRBJ1-6,TRBV6-5,ASSTSGMPLH
TRBD1,TRBJ2-3,TRBV6-6,ASSYRGLSTDTQY
TRBD1,TRBJ2-1,TRBV20-1,SAPIRGTGGYNEQF
NA,TRBJ1-5,TRBV28,ANGDQSQH
NA,TRBJ2-1,TRBV6-5,ASSPAGPRGEQF
TRBD1,TRBJ1-3,TRBV6-1,ASTGDSGNTIY
NA,TRBJ1-1,TRBV28,ACSFPGDREAF
TRBD2,TRBJ2-7,TRBV6-5,ASSRTSGSALDYEQY
TRBD2,TRBJ2-7,TRBV7-2,ASSLVREGAYEQY
TRBD2,TRBJ2-7,TRBV11-2,ASREQPAGGPGGEQY
TRBD2,TRBJ2-3,TRBV12-3/TRBV12-4,ASSLDRLAGMFSTDTQY
TRBD1,TRBJ2-5,TRBV11-3,ASSKDRGVETQY